Listed below are T cell receptor beta chains from one sample, sequenced in a study of blood T cell repertoires in COVID-19. Some clones are missing from TCRdb's copy, which holds only in-frame ones; the method was immunoSEQ multiplex PCR. The sample has some 180,000 clones, around 84% seen once; the top ten hold around 3.1%. Sequences were obtained from PBMCs or T cells enriched from blood (not recorded which). These receptors originate from a woman aged 25 to 39 who had been exposed to COVID-19. Each CDR3 is given with its conserved first and last residue. D genes are given only for firm matches. The size entry is marked missing in some rows and otherwise reads once, few, many or a size class.

v_call	j_call	clone_size	d_call	cdr3_nt	cdr3_aa
TRBV4-2	TRBJ2-7	few	TRBD2	TGTGCCAGCAGCCTAGCATCCCCGGGAGGATACGAGCAGTACTTC	CASSLASPGGYEQYF
TRBV25-1	TRBJ2-5	.	TRBD2	TGTGCCAGCAGTCCCGGGGGGGAGACCCAGTACTTC	CASSPGGETQYF
TRBV9	TRBJ1-2	.	TRBD1	TGTGCCAGCAGCGCCCGGGACAGGGGCGGCTACACCTTC	CASSARDRGGYTF
TRBV29-1	TRBJ1-1	.	.	TGCAGCGTTGAAGATCCTAGAGTCACTGAAGCTTTCTTT	CSVEDPRVTEAFF
TRBV7-3	TRBJ1-5	once	TRBD1	TGTGCCAGCAGCCCTAGCCACAGGGGTGGCGTTCAGCCCCAGCATTTT	CASSPSHRGGVQPQHF
TRBV5-1	TRBJ1-1	.	.	TGCGCCAGCAGCTTTCAGGACTTGAACACTGAAGCTTTCTTT	CASSFQDLNTEAFF
TRBV19	TRBJ1-2	.	.	TGTGCCAGTAGTCCCTCGAGGGGGTCGAATGGCTACACCTTC	CASSPSRGSNGYTF
TRBV7-2	TRBJ2-1	.	TRBD2	TGTGCCAGCAGCTCCGTAGGGACTAGCGGTACGAATGAGCAGTTCTTC	CASSSVGTSGTNEQFF
TRBV9	TRBJ1-1	.	TRBD1	TGTGCCAGCAGCGTGACAGGGGGCCCGTCCACTGAAGCTTTCTTT	CASSVTGGPSTEAFF
TRBV5-1	TRBJ1-1	.	.	TGCGCCAGCAGCTGGGTTAACAGGTCGAACACTGAAGCTTTCTTT	CASSWVNRSNTEAFF
TRBV4-1	TRBJ2-5	.	TRBD1	TGCGCCAGCAGCCAAGTAACAGGGGGCGATGAGACCCAGTACTTC	CASSQVTGGDETQYF
TRBV19	TRBJ1-5	.	.	TGTGCCAGTAGTATCTCAGGGGCGGGCAATCAGCCCCAGCATTTT	CASSISGAGNQPQHF
TRBV9	TRBJ2-1	.	TRBD2	TGTGCCAGCGGGGGGGGAGGAAATGAGCAGTTCTTC	CASGGGGNEQFF
TRBV11-2	TRBJ1-2	.	.	TGTGCCAGCAGCTTAGAAGGAGGGACGGATACCTATGGCTACACCTTC	CASSLEGGTDTYGYTF
TRBV25-1	TRBJ1-5	.	TRBD1	TGTGCCAGCAGTGAAGGTACAGGGGATCAGCCCCAGCATTTT	CASSEGTGDQPQHF
TRBV3-1/TRBV3-2	TRBJ1-6	.	.	TGTGCCAGCAGCAGACAGGCCGATTCACCCCTCCACTTT	CASSRQADSPLHF
TRBV15	TRBJ1-2	.	TRBD1	TGTGCCACCAGCAGGGGGACAGGGAATGGCTACACCTTC	CATSRGTGNGYTF
TRBV6-5	TRBJ1-5	.	.	TGTGCCAGCAGTTACGGGGCCACTACACCCAATCAGCCCCAGCATTTT	CASSYGATTPNQPQHF
TRBV2	TRBJ2-7	few	TRBD1	TGTGCCAGCACCCCCTCAGAGGGACAGGGGTACTACGAGCAGTACTTC	CASTPSEGQGYYEQYF
TRBV19	TRBJ2-1	.	.	TGTGCCAGTAGTATAGGGGGCCCTTGGGAGCAGTTCTTC	CASSIGGPWEQFF
TRBV5-4	TRBJ1-1	.	TRBD1	TGTGCCAGCAGCTTGAGGTTGACAGGGGTTGAAGCTTTCTTT	CASSLRLTGVEAFF
TRBV7-9	TRBJ2-5	.	TRBD2	TGTGCCAGCAGCTTAGCGACTCCACTAGCGGGGGGGCAAGAGACCCAGTACTTC	CASSLATPLAGGQETQYF
TRBV7-9	TRBJ1-2	once	TRBD1	TGTGCCAGCAGCTACCGGACAGGCGGGGAATACTTCTATGGCTACACCTTC	CASSYRTGGEYFYGYTF